This T cell receptor beta chain was sequenced during a study of shared clonotypes between healthy human individuals. General study findings and limits: The low donor count limited represented genetic and exposure-history diversity. Memory subsets had estimated richness that was generally smaller than that of naive subsets. Shared across a few donors were around 5% of the naive CD4 clonotypes.

Once extracted for a subset, genomic DNA was divided evenly among several immunoSEQ plates. Measured with immunoSEQ multiplex PCR; TCRdb has only the in-frame clones, and not every one. In the table there are roughly 120,000 clones, about two thirds of which are singletons. This clone was found a few times. Its antigen is unknown. This TCR came from a young woman in good health. Source material: memory CD8+ T cells sorted from blood. Indicated subset: CD45RO+ cells pooled with CCR7-negative TemRA cells.

CDR3 residues: CASSDSGGSGANVLTF. CDR3 DNA sequence: TGTGCCAGCAGTGACTCAGGGGGGTCTGGGGCCAACGTCCTGACTTTC. This chain joins TRBV6-4 and TRBJ2-6, with D perhaps assigned TRBD1 or TRBD2 (6 bases each). Deletions cut 0 bases from V and 1 base from J, with 7 bases between. The CDR3 is 16 amino acids. Germline V CDR1 and CDR2: MRHNA, SNTAGT.